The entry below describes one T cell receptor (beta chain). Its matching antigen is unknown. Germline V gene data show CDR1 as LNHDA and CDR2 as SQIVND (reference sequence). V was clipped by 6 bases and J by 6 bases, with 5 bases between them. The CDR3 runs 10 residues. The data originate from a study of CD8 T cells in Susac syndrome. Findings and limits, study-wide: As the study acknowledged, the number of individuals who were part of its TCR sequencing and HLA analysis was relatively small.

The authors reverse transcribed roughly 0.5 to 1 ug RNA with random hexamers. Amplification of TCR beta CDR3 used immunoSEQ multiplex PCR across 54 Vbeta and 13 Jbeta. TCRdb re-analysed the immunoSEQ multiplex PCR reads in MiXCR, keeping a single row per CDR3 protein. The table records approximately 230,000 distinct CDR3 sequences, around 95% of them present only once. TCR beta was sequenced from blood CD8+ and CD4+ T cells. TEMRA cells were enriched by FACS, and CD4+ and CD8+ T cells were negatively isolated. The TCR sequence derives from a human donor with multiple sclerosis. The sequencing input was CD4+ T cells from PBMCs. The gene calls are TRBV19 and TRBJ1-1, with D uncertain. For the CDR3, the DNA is TGTGCCAGTAGCGGCCCTGAAGCTTTCTTT. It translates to CASSGPEAFF.